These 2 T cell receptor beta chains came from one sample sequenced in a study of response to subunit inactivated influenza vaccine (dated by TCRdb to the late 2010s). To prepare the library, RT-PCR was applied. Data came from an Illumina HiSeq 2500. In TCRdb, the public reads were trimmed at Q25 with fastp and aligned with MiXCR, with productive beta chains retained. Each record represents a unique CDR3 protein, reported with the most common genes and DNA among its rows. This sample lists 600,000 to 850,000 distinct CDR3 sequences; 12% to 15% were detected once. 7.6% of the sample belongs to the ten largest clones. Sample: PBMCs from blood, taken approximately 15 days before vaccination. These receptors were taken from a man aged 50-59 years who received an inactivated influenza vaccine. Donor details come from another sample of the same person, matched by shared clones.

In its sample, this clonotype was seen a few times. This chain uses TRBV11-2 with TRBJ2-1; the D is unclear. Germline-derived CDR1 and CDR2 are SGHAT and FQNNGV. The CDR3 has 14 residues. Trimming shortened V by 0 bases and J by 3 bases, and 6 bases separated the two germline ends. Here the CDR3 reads CASSLDPDYNEQFF. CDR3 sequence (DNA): TGTGCCAGCAGCTTAGATCCTGACTACAATGAGCAGTTCTTC.

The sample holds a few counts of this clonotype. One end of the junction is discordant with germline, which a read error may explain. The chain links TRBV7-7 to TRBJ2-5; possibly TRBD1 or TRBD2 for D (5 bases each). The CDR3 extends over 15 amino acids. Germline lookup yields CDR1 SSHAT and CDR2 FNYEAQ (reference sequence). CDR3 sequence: CASSPWDGEQQTQYF. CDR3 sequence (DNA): TGTGCTAGCAGCCCGTGGGACGGGGAACAACAGACCCAGTACTTC.